This T cell receptor (beta chain) was recovered during a study of cytomegalovirus exposure and HLA in healthy donors. In the PCR, 60 Vbeta and 13 Jbeta primers were used. Original methodology: In a later analysis, roughly 11 million of 65 million to 90 million unique beta chains occurred in at least two donors. Data came from immunoSEQ multiplex PCR; TCRdb stores just in-frame clones and leaves some out. The V and J calls and the clone size are those of that table, but D and trimming were determined from the DNA. The profile shows 160,000 or so clones, around 83% of them singletons. The donors comprised healthy bone marrow donors. Unmatched junction bases numbered 11, after V lost 0 bases and J lost 9 bases. Germline V gives CDR1 SGHNT, CDR2 YYREEE (reference sequence). CDR3 length: 16 residues.

The source is a man in his forties or fifties in good health and CMV-seropositive. Sequenced: PBMCs. This rearrangement joins TRBV5-4 to TRBJ2-1; TRBD2 matches 8 bases. The CDR3 reads CASSLEGTSVVGEQFF. The CDR3 nucleotides read TGTGCCAGCAGCTTGGAAGGGACTAGTGTCGTCGGTGAGCAGTTCTTC.